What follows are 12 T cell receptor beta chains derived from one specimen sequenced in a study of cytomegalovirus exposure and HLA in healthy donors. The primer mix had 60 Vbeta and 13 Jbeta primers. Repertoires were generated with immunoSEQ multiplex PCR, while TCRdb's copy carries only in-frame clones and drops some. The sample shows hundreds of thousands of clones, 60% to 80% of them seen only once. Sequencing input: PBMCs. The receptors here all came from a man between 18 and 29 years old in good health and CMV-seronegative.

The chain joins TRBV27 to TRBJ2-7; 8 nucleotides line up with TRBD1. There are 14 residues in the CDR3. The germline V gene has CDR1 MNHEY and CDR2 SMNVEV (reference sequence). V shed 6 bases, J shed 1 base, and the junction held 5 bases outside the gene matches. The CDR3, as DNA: TGTGCCAGCAGGTTGAACAGGGGGTCCTACGAGCAGTACTTC. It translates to CASRLNRGSYEQYF.

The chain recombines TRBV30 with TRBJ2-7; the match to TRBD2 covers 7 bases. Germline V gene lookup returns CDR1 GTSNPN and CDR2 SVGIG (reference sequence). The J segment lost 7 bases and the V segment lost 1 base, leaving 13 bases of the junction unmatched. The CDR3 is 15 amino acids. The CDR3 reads CAWSGSSGKSWEQYF. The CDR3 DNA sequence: TGTGCCTGGAGTGGTTCTAGCGGAAAGTCGTGGGAGCAGTACTTC.

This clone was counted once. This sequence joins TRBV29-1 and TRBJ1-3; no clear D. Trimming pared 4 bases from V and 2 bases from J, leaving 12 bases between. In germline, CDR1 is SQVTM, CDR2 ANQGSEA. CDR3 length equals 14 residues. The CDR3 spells CSVAASVTGNTIYF. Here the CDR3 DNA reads TGCAGCGTTGCTGCCAGCGTCACTGGAAACACCATATATTTT.

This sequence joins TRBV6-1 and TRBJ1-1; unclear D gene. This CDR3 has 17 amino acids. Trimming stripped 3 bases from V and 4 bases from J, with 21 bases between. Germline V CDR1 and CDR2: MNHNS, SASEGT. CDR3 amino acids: CASSDRLGGLGATEAFF. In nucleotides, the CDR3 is TGTGCCAGCAGTGACCGACTCGGCGGGCTTGGCGCCACTGAAGCTTTCTTT.

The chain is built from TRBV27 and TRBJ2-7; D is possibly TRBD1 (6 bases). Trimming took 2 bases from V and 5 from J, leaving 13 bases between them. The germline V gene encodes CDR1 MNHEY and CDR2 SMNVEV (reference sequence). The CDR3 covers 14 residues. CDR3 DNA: TGTGCCAGCAGTTTACAGGACAGCTCTCACGAGCAGTACTTC. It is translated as CASSLQDSSHEQYF.

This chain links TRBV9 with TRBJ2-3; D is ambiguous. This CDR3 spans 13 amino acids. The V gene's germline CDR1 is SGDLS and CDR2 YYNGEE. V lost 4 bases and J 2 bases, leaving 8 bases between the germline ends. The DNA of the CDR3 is TGTGCCAGCAGCCTCCCCTACACAGATACGCAGTATTTT. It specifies CASSLPYTDTQYF.

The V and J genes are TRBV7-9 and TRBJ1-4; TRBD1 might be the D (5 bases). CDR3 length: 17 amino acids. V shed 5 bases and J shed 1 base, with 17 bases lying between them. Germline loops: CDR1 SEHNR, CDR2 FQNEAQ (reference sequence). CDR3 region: CASSRNTGGGTNEKLFF. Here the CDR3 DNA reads TGTGCCAGCAGCCGGAACACCGGCGGGGGAACTAATGAAAAACTGTTTTTT.

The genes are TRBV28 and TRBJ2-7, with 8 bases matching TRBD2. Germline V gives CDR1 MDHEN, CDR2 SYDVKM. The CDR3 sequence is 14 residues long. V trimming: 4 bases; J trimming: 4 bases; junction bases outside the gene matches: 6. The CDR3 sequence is CASSSGGTRYEQYF. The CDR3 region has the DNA TGTGCCAGCAGTTCGGGGGGGACTCGTTACGAGCAGTACTTC.

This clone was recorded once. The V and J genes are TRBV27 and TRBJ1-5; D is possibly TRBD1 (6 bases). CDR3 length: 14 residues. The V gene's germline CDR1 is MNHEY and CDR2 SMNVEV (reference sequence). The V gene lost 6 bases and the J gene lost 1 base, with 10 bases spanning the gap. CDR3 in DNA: TGTGCCAGCAGCGCAGGACAGAGCAATCAGCCCCAGCATTTT. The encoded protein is CASSAGQSNQPQHF.

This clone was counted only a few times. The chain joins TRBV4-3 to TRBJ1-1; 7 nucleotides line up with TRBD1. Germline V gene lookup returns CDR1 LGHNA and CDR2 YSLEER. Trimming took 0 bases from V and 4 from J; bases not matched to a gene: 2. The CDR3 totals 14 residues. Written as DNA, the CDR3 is TGCGCCAGCAGCCAAGATGCAGGGGGCACTGAAGCTTTCTTT. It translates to CASSQDAGGTEAFF.

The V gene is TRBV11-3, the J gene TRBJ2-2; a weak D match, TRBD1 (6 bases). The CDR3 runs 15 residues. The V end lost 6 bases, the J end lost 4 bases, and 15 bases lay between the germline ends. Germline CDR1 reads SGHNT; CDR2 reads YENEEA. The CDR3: CASRLQGGSTGELFF. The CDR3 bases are TGTGCCAGCAGGTTACAGGGTGGAAGCACCGGGGAGCTGTTTTTT.

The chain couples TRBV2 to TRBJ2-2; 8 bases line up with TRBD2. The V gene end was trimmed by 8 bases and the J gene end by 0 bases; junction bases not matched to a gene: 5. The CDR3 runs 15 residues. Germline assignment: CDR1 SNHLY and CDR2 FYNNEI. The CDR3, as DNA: TGTGCCAGCTCGGGAGGGGGGGCGAACACCGGGGAGCTGTTTTTT. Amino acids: CASSGGGANTGELFF.